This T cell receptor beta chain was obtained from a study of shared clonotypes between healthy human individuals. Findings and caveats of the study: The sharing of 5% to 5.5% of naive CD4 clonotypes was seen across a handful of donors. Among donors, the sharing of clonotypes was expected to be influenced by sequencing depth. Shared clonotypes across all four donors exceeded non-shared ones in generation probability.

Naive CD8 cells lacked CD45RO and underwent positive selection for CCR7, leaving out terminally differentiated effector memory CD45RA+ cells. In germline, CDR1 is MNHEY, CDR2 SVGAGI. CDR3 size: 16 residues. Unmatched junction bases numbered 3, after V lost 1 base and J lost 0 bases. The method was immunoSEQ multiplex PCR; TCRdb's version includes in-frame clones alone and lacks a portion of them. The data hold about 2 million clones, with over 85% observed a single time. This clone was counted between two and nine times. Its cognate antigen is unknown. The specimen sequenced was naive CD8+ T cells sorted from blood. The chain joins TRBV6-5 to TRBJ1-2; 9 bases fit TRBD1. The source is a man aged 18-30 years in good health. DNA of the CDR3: TGTGCCAGCAGTTACTTGGGACAGGGTCCTAACTATGGCTACACCTTC. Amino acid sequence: CASSYLGQGPNYGYTF.